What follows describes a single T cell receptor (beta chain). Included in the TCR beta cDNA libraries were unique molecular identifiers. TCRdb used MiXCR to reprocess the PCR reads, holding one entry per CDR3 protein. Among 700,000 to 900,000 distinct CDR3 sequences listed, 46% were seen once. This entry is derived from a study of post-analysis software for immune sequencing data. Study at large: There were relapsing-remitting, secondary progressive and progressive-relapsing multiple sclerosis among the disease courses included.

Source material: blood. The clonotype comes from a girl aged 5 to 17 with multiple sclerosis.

In nucleotides, the CDR3 is TGTGCCAGCAGCCCATGGGCTAGCGCGTACAATGAGCAGTTCTTC. Protein product: CASSPWASAYNEQFF. The rearrangement links TRBV11-3 to TRBJ2-1; possibly TRBD2 for D (6 bases). The V end lost 5 bases, the J end lost 4 bases, and 15 bases lay between the germline ends. This CDR3 is built from 15 residues. Germline CDR1 SGHNT, CDR2 YENEEA.